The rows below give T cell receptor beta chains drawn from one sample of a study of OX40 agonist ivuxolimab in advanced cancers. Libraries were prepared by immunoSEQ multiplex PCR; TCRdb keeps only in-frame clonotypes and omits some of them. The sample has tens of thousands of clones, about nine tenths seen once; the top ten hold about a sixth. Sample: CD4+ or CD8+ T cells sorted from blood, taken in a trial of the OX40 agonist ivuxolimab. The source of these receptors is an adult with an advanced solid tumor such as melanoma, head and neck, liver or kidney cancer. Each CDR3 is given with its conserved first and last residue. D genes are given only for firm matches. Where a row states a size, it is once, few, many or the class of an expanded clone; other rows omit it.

CDR3 protein: CASSKVNEQFF; CDR3 DNA: TGTGCCAGCAGTAAAGTTAATGAGCAGTTCTTC; J gene: TRBJ2-1; D gene: NA; clone size: NA; V gene: TRBV28
CDR3 protein: CASSEEGLASYNEQFF; CDR3 DNA: TGTGCCAGCAGTGAAGAGGGACTAGCATCCTACAATGAGCAGTTCTTC; J gene: TRBJ2-1; D gene: TRBD2; clone size: NA; V gene: TRBV2
CDR3 protein: CASSGRGWEQYF; CDR3 DNA: TGTGCCAGCAGTGGCAGGGGTTGGGAGCAGTACTTC; J gene: TRBJ2-7; D gene: NA; clone size: NA; V gene: TRBV27
CDR3 protein: CATSRQHTGGSGANVLTF; CDR3 DNA: TGTGCCACCAGCAGGCAACATACAGGGGGCTCTGGGGCCAACGTCCTGACTTTC; J gene: TRBJ2-6; D gene: TRBD1; clone size: NA; V gene: TRBV15
CDR3 protein: CASSPGRNTQYGYTF; CDR3 DNA: TGCGCCAGCAGCCCCGGACGAAACACGCAGTATGGCTACACCTTC; J gene: TRBJ1-2; D gene: NA; clone size: NA; V gene: TRBV5-1
CDR3 protein: CASSYTSALIYEQYF; CDR3 DNA: TGTGCCAGCTCATATACTAGCGCTCTAATCTACGAGCAGTACTTC; J gene: TRBJ2-7; D gene: TRBD2; clone size: NA; V gene: TRBV18
CDR3 protein: CASSDSDGSTGELFF; CDR3 DNA: TGTGCCAGCAGTGACTCCGACGGGAGCACCGGGGAGCTGTTTTTT; J gene: TRBJ2-2; D gene: NA; clone size: few; V gene: TRBV6-1
CDR3 protein: CASSLRRTNTGELFF; CDR3 DNA: TGTGCCAGCAGTTTACGACGGACGAACACCGGGGAGCTGTTTTTT; J gene: TRBJ2-2; D gene: NA; clone size: NA; V gene: TRBV27
CDR3 protein: CASSRTGLYEQYF; CDR3 DNA: TGTGCCAGCAGTCGGACTGGATTATACGAGCAGTACTTC; J gene: TRBJ2-7; D gene: NA; clone size: NA; V gene: TRBV28
CDR3 protein: CASRPSGSFYTQYF; CDR3 DNA: TGTGCCAGCAGGCCTAGCGGGAGCTTCTATACGCAGTATTTT; J gene: TRBJ2-3; D gene: TRBD2; clone size: NA; V gene: TRBV6-1
CDR3 protein: CASSKDKAGDRDNEQFF; CDR3 DNA: TGTGCCAGCAGCAAAGACAAGGCGGGAGACAGGGACAATGAGCAGTTCTTC; J gene: TRBJ2-1; D gene: NA; clone size: NA; V gene: TRBV21-1
CDR3 protein: CASSSLGISYEQYF; CDR3 DNA: TGTGCCAGCAGCTCCCTGGGCATATCCTACGAGCAGTACTTC; J gene: TRBJ2-7; D gene: NA; clone size: NA; V gene: TRBV7-9
CDR3 protein: CASRLHLLNTEAFF; CDR3 DNA: TGTGCCAGCAGACTACATCTATTGAACACTGAAGCTTTCTTT; J gene: TRBJ1-1; D gene: NA; clone size: few; V gene: TRBV2
CDR3 protein: CASSPGLPSGAQYF; CDR3 DNA: TGTGCCAGCAGCCCGGGACTTCCATCCGGCGCGCAGTATTTT; J gene: TRBJ2-3; D gene: NA; clone size: NA; V gene: TRBV7-2
CDR3 protein: CASSLGGPNTGELFF; CDR3 DNA: TGTGCCAGCAGCTTGGGGGGTCCGAACACCGGGGAGCTGTTTTTT; J gene: TRBJ2-2; D gene: NA; clone size: NA; V gene: TRBV7-9
CDR3 protein: CASSEGTSGSDEQFF; CDR3 DNA: TGCGCCAGCAGTGAGGGGACTAGCGGGAGCGATGAGCAGTTCTTC; J gene: TRBJ2-1; D gene: TRBD2; clone size: once; V gene: TRBV10-2
CDR3 protein: CASSLAGTDYGYTF; CDR3 DNA: TGCGCCAGCAGCTTGGCTGGGACGGACTATGGCTACACCTTC; J gene: TRBJ1-2; D gene: NA; clone size: NA; V gene: TRBV5-1
CDR3 protein: CSAVGLRPQYF; CDR3 DNA: TGCAGTGCTGTCGGGCTGCGGCCGCAGTATTTT; J gene: TRBJ2-3; D gene: NA; clone size: NA; V gene: TRBV20-1
CDR3 protein: CASRPGTPTWYF; CDR3 DNA: TGTGCCAGCAGGCCCGGGACACCGACTTGGTACTTC; J gene: TRBJ2-7; D gene: NA; clone size: NA; V gene: TRBV6-5
CDR3 protein: CASSLLAEPTDTQYF; CDR3 DNA: TGTGCCAGCAGCTTACTAGCGGAGCCCACAGATACGCAGTATTTT; J gene: TRBJ2-3; D gene: TRBD2; clone size: NA; V gene: TRBV7-2
CDR3 protein: CASSELQGATKNIQYF; CDR3 DNA: TGTGCCAGCAGTGAGTTACAGGGGGCAACCAAAAACATTCAGTACTTC; J gene: TRBJ2-4; D gene: TRBD1; clone size: NA; V gene: TRBV28